A single T cell receptor beta chain is shown here with its context. TCRdb's table, derived via immunoSEQ multiplex PCR, lists solely in-frame clones and lacks some. Of about 160,000 clones in the sample, about 74% were seen once. The source of the sample is a study of blood T cell repertoires in COVID-19. The trim removed 2 bases at V and 4 bases at J, leaving 16 bases unmatched. This CDR3 contains 19 residues. Germline V gene data show CDR1 as MNHNS and CDR2 as SASEGT. Sequenced input: peripheral blood. This chain uses TRBV6-1 with TRBJ2-5, with 10 bases matching TRBD2. The receptor was derived from a man aged 60-69 years with acute or convalescent COVID-19. The CDR3 region has the DNA TGTGCCAGCAGTGAATATCTCCGGGTGTCAGCGGGGGGGCGAGAGACCCAGTACTTC. As protein: CASSEYLRVSAGGRETQYF.